This TCR beta chain was documented in a study of blood T cell repertoires in COVID-19. At the level of the study: Both acute and convalescent COVID-19 samples were obtained from the United States, Italy and Spain. T cells, B-cell-depleted T cells, or PBMCs supplied cDNA or gDNA.

Between the trimmed V and J ends, which lost 5 bases and 5 bases, there was a span of 9 bases. The CDR3 loop spans 12 amino acids. The germline V gene has CDR1 SNHLY and CDR2 FYNNEI. Original analysis: Cell counts per sample came from amplifying reference gene primers. The method was immunoSEQ multiplex PCR; TCRdb's version includes in-frame clones alone and lacks a portion of them. V and J calls and clone size are as listed in that table; D and trimming were resolved from the DNA. Of 90,000 to 150,000 clones detected, approximately 70% appear once; the ten largest clones hold around 0.9%. The rearrangement links TRBV2 to TRBJ1-2; D not certain. Sequencing used peripheral blood. This receptor was identified in a human donor with acute or convalescent COVID-19. The donor label of this sample is uncertain. The CDR3 protein is CASSRPGYGYTF. For the CDR3, the DNA is TGTGCCAGCAGTCGTCCGGGATATGGCTACACCTTC.